This TCR beta chain was obtained from a study of shared clonotypes between healthy human individuals. Findings and caveats of the study: For sorted subsets, rarefaction showed incomplete sequencing despite large depth.

V gave up 0 bases and J gave up 1 base, with 7 bases separating them. Per the germline V gene, CDR1 is LGHNA and CDR2 is YNFKEQ. The CDR3 extends over 14 amino acids. On this clone itself: Its cognate antigen is unknown. Distinct nucleotide sequences in the sample also encode this CDR3.

Selected positively for CCR7 and CD45RO-negative, naive CD8 cells excluded terminally differentiated effector memory CD45RA+ cells. Sorted-subset replicate PCRs used about 200 ng DNA, about 30,000 T cell genomes. Under the authors' procedure: ImmunoSEQ junction-only sequences lacked quality scores, so their filtering differed. Sequencing was performed with immunoSEQ multiplex PCR; in TCRdb, only in-frame clones are kept and a portion is missing. D and trimming come from the DNA, and the V and J calls and clone size come from that table. The table includes about 1,900,000 clones, roughly 95% detected once.

The sequencing input was naive CD8+ T cells sorted from blood. The chain is built from TRBV4-2 and TRBJ2-7, with unresolved D. The TCR comes from a man aged 18 to 29 in good health. This CDR3 reads CASSQDGSSYEQYF. The CDR3 DNA is TGTGCCAGCAGCCAAGACGGCAGTTCCTACGAGCAGTACTTC.